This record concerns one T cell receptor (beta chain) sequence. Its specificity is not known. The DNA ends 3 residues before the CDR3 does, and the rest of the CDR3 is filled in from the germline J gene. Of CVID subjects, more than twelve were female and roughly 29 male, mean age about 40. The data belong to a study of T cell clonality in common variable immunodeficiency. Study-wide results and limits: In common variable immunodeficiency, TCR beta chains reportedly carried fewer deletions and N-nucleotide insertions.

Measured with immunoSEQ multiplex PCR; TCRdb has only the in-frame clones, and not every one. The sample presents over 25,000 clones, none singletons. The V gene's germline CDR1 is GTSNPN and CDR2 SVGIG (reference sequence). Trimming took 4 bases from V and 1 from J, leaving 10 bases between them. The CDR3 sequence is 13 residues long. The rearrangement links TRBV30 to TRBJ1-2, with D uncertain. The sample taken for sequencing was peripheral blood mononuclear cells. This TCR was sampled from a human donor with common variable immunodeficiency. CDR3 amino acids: CAWTLQNNYGYTF. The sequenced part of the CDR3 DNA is TGTGCCTGGACTCTACAGAATAACTATGGC.